This T cell receptor beta chain appears in the sequencing data of a study of T cell responses to AZD1222 COVID-19 vaccine. Study results and caveats: Donors were mostly white British, more females; clonal diversity possibly underestimated. Spike-specific TCR breadth and depth rose after two AZD1222 doses.

Assay used: immunoSEQ multiplex PCR; TCRdb lists only in-frame clones, some missing. Counted here are 150,000 or so clones, just over 90% occurring once; the ten biggest clones make up 2.6%. The CDR3 is made up of 12 amino acids. Trimming stripped 3 bases from V and 4 bases from J, with 4 bases between. Germline CDR1 MNHEY, CDR2 SMNVEV (reference sequence). The table lists this clone with a count of one. Its cognate antigen is unknown. Sequencing was performed on peripheral blood, taken on day 0 of AZD1222 vaccination. The chain is built from TRBV27 and TRBJ2-1; D is undetermined. This TCR came from an adult in good health. CDR3 in DNA: TGTGCCAGCAGTTTCGGGTACAATGAGCAGTTCTTC. It specifies CASSFGYNEQFF.